This TCR beta chain was obtained from a study of neurological immune-mediated disorders. Study-wide findings and caveats: One related-CDR3 cluster, found by phylogenetic grouping, held repertoires of 18 of 34 multiple sclerosis patients and is a possible signature. The highest TCR clonal expansion occurred in HTLV-1-associated myelopathy; multiple sclerosis fell below healthy controls.

For the unsorted libraries, 2 million PBMCs stored at -80 C served as input. Ten or more counts support this clonotype. Antigen: not known. The making of cDNA relied on 5'RACE with 10-nucleotide random UMIs. MiXCR, run by TCRdb on the 5' RACE reads, gives a single entry per CDR3 protein. Altogether tens of thousands of distinct CDR3 sequences are present, 3% to 4% being singletons, with the ten largest covering less than 2.5%. The sequencing sample was made of PBMCs. The receptor's source is a woman between 50 and 59 years old with multiple sclerosis.

The CDR3 nucleotides read TGCAGTGCTCCGGGACTAGCGGGAGTAAAATCCCACGAGCAGTACTTC. Its protein product is CSAPGLAGVKSHEQYF. V and J are TRBV20-1 and TRBJ2-7, with 14 bases fitting TRBD2. CDR3 length: 16 residues. Germline V gene lookup returns CDR1 DFQATT and CDR2 SNEGSKA (reference sequence). V trimming: 5 bases; J trimming: 5 bases; junction bases outside the gene matches: 11.